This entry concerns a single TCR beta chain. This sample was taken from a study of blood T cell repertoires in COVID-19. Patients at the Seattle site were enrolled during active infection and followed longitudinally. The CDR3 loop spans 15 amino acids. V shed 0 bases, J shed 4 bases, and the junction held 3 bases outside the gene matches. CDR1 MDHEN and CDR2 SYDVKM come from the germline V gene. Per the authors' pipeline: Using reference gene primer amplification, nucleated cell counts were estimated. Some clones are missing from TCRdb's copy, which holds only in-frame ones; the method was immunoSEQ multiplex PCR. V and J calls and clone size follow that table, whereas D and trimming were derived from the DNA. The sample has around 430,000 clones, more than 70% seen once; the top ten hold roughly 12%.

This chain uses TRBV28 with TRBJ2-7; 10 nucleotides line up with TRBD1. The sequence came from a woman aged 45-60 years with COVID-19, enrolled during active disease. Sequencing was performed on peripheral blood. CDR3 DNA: TGTGCCAGCAGTTTATGGGGGACAGGGGAGTACGAGCAGTACTTC. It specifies CASSLWGTGEYEQYF.